One sample yielded the 26 T cell receptor beta chains listed below, sequenced in a study of shared T cell receptors in the human thymus. Measured with immunoSEQ multiplex PCR; TCRdb has only the in-frame clones, and not every one. The sample lists approximately 730,000 clones, approximately 83% seen once, with under 0.012% in the top ten. This sample was shared with a second study, whose subject was human thymus T cells.

The sequenced sample was thymocytes. The receptors were gathered from a girl under three years old with a congenital heart defect.

This chain links TRBV4-1 with TRBJ2-1; D uncertain. V was shortened by 3 bases and J by 0 bases, with 12 bases between the two germline ends. Germline V lookup: CDR1 MGHRA, CDR2 YSYEKL. The CDR3 totals 16 residues. CDR3 amino acids: CASSHTAMGSYNEQFF. The DNA of the CDR3 is TGCGCCAGCAGCCATACAGCCATGGGCTCCTACAATGAGCAGTTCTTC.

A remark on this clone: At one end, the junction sequence differs from germline, possibly due to a read error. Other DNA sequences of this sample code for an identical CDR3. The rearrangement links TRBV27 to TRBJ1-6; 8 bases are a match to TRBD1. CDR1 and CDR2 from the germline V gene are MNHEY and SMNVEV (reference sequence). The CDR3 totals 17 residues. Here the CDR3 reads CASSSLQGASINSPLHF. The CDR3 region has the DNA TGTGCCAGCAGTTCGCTCCAGGGGGCGAGCATTAATTCCCCCCTCCACTTT.

This rearrangement joins TRBV4-1 to TRBJ2-7; TRBD1 matches 7 bases. Per germline, CDR1 MGHRA and CDR2 YSYEKL. The CDR3 contains 17 residues. The trim removed 3 bases at V and 3 bases at J, leaving 14 bases unmatched. The CDR3 loop reads CASSQTVDRVAGYEQYF. The CDR3 nucleotides are TGCGCCAGCAGCCAGACCGTAGACAGGGTTGCGGGCTACGAGCAGTACTTC.

The count of this clone is one. The rearrangement links TRBV4-1 to TRBJ1-1, with 7 bases identical to TRBD1. Germline CDR1 is MGHRA and CDR2 is YSYEKL. The CDR3 covers 14 residues. V shed 2 bases, J shed 3 bases, and the junction held 3 bases outside the gene matches. CDR3 sequence (DNA): TGCGCCAGCAGCCAACCGACAGGGCACACTGAAGCTTTCTTT. It encodes CASSQPTGHTEAFF.

The gene calls are TRBV27 and TRBJ2-5, with D possibly TRBD1 on 7 matching bases. V was trimmed by 8 bases and J by 9 bases, leaving 25 bases between them. Germline CDR1 and CDR2: MNHEY and SMNVEV (reference sequence). The CDR3 has 15 residues. The chain's CDR3 is CASSAGGNDAWAQYF. The CDR3 DNA reads TGTGCCAGCTCCGCAGGGGGGAATGATGCATGGGCCCAGTACTTC.

The chain uses TRBV5-1 and TRBJ1-1; 12 nucleotides agree with TRBD1. The CDR3 extends over 16 amino acids. The V segment lost 3 bases and the J segment 3 bases; nucleotides outside the gene matches: 6. Looked up from germline, CDR1 is SGHRS and CDR2 is YFSETQ. CDR3 residues: CASSSSWDRGHTEAFF. The CDR3 coding sequence is TGCGCCAGCAGCTCATCGTGGGACAGGGGGCACACTGAAGCTTTCTTT. Using reference TRBV5-1 and TRBJ1-1 for the parts outside the CDR3, the full variable domain is KAGVTQTPRYLIKTRGQQVTLSCSPISGHRSVSWYQQTPGQGLQFLFEYFSETQRNKGNFPGRFSGRQFSNSRSEMNVSTLELGDSALYLCASSSSWDRGHTEAFFGQGTRLTVV.

This clone has more than one count but fewer than ten. The chain uses TRBV6-6 and TRBJ1-4; D possibly corresponds to TRBD1 (5 bases). Per germline, CDR1 MNHNY and CDR2 SVGAGI (reference sequence). V was shortened by 3 bases and J by 7 bases, with 12 bases between the two germline ends. The CDR3 is made up of 14 amino acids. The CDR3 protein is CASSYYTGSEKLFF. The CDR3 nucleotides are TGTGCCAGCAGTTATTACACAGGTAGTGAAAAACTGTTTTTT.

The genes are TRBV4-1 and TRBJ1-6; 9 nucleotides line up with TRBD1. Germline values: CDR1 MGHRA, CDR2 YSYEKL. CDR3 length: 15 amino acids. V trimming: 0 bases; J trimming: 7 bases; junction bases outside the gene matches: 1. The DNA for the CDR3 is TGCGCCAGCAGCCAAGAAGACAGGGGGAATTCACCCCTCCACTTT. Protein sequence: CASSQEDRGNSPLHF.

The CDR3: CASSGGTGVTGELFF. In nucleotides, the CDR3 is TGCGCCAGCAGCGGAGGGACAGGGGTCACCGGGGAGCTGTTTTTT. This chain joins TRBV5-1 and TRBJ2-2, with 10 bases identical to TRBD1. The CDR3 contains 15 residues. Germline trimming cut 4 bases from V and 4 bases from J; bases unmatched to any gene: 4. The V gene's germline CDR1 is SGHRS and CDR2 YFSETQ.

The CDR3 nucleotides are TGCGCCAGCAGCCAAGAGGTGGGGGGGCGTAACACTGAAGCTTTCTTT. Its translation is CASSQEVGGRNTEAFF. The V call is TRBV4-3, the J call TRBJ1-1, with D perhaps TRBD1 (6 bases). V dropped 0 bases and J dropped 2 bases, with 13 bases sitting between them. Germline values: CDR1 LGHNA, CDR2 YSLEER. CDR3 size: 16 residues.

CDR3 DNA: TGTGCCACCAGCAGAGATCCACAGGGACAGAATTTCTCACCCCTCCACTTT. This gives the protein CATSRDPQGQNFSPLHF. This rearrangement joins TRBV15 to TRBJ1-6, with 7 bases identical to TRBD1. Trimming took 0 bases from V and 10 from J; bases not matched to a gene: 12. The V gene's germline CDR1 is LNHNV and CDR2 YYDKDF (reference sequence). The CDR3 covers 17 residues.

This sequence joins TRBV6-1 and TRBJ1-2; 7 bases are a match to TRBD1. J gave up 10 bases and V 6 bases, and 8 bases lay outside the gene matches. CDR1 and CDR2 from the germline V gene are MNHNS and SASEGT. CDR3 length: 12 amino acids. CDR3 in amino acids: CASRRQGRDYTF. For the CDR3, the DNA is TGTGCCAGCAGAAGACAGGGACGCGACTACACCTTC.

This rearrangement joins TRBV15 to TRBJ2-7; 7 nucleotides align to TRBD1. Germline lookup yields CDR1 LNHNV and CDR2 YYDKDF (reference sequence). This CDR3 has 18 residues. The trim removed 1 base at V and 2 bases at J, leaving 14 bases unmatched. As DNA, the CDR3 is TGTGCCACCAGCAGAGCCCCCGGGACAGCTACTGACCCCTACGAGCAGTACTTC. It translates to CATSRAPGTATDPYEQYF.

The chain's CDR3 is CASGELAGVSDEQFF. CDR3 DNA: TGTGCCAGCGGCGAACTAGCGGGGGTCTCAGATGAGCAGTTCTTC. The chain combines TRBV2 with TRBJ2-1; TRBD2 aligns across 11 bases. The germline gives CDR1 SNHLY, CDR2 FYNNEI. The V and J ends lost 8 bases and 8 bases, in that order; junction bases with no gene match: 11. There are 15 residues in the CDR3.

The chain couples TRBV7-3 to TRBJ1-1, with D tentatively TRBD1 (6 bases). Germline CDR1 and CDR2: SGHTA and FQGTGA. This CDR3 has 19 amino acids. Trimming removed 1 base at V and 1 base at J, with 22 bases between. In DNA, the CDR3 is TGTGCCAGCAGCTTAAACGGAGTTAACCAGGGGAGTGAGAACACTGAAGCTTTCTTT. Its protein is CASSLNGVNQGSENTEAFF.

V gene TRBV27 combines with J gene TRBJ1-1, with 8 bases fitting TRBD1. The V gene end was trimmed by 5 bases and the J gene end by 1 base; junction bases not matched to a gene: 9. The germline V gene has CDR1 MNHEY and CDR2 SMNVEV (reference sequence). The CDR3 is 16 residues long. In DNA, the CDR3 is TGTGCCAGCAGTCCCTACGCCGGGACAGGGAACACTGAAGCTTTCTTT. Residues: CASSPYAGTGNTEAFF.

The chain couples TRBV28 to TRBJ1-5; D not certain. Germline V gene data show CDR1 as MDHEN and CDR2 as SYDVKM. The CDR3 sequence is 12 residues long. V was cut by 5 bases and J by 7 bases, with 9 bases left in between. The CDR3 DNA follows: TGTGCCAGCAGTCACCCGGGACAGCCCCAGCATTTT. Translating it yields CASSHPGQPQHF.

The J gene is TRBJ1-6, the V gene TRBV4-1; D is unresolved. This CDR3 has 16 residues. Trimming left V 1 base short and J 7 bases short, with 14 bases between. In germline, CDR1 is MGHRA, CDR2 YSYEKL. CDR3 nucleotides: TGCGCCAGCAGCCAAGTGCCCGGGGTCAGGAATTCACCCCTCCACTTT. It specifies CASSQVPGVRNSPLHF.

The chain uses TRBV2 and TRBJ1-5; no firm D call. Between the trimmed V and J ends, which lost 1 base and 5 bases, there was a span of 6 bases. Germline values: CDR1 SNHLY, CDR2 FYNNEI. The CDR3 sequence is 13 residues long. The CDR3, as DNA: TGTGCCAGCAGTGAAGGCAGATATCAGCCCCAGCATTTT. It specifies CASSEGRYQPQHF.

V usage is TRBV5-1 and J usage is TRBJ1-1; D is possibly TRBD1 (6 bases). This CDR3 is built from 14 residues. In germline, CDR1 is SGHRS, CDR2 YFSETQ. V was clipped by 0 bases and J by 8 bases, with 14 bases between them. CDR3 residues: CASSLAMDSKEAFF. The CDR3 bases are TGCGCCAGCAGCTTGGCCATGGACAGCAAAGAAGCTTTCTTT.

J is TRBJ2-1 and V is TRBV28, with D possibly matching TRBD2 (5 bases). This CDR3 region has 16 residues. CDR1 and CDR2 (germline): MDHEN, SYDVKM. Trimming left V 5 bases short and J 3 bases short, with 17 bases between. The CDR3 here is CASSPRWERHYNEQFF. The CDR3 DNA reads as TGTGCCAGCAGTCCCCGGTGGGAGCGGCACTACAATGAGCAGTTCTTC.

The chain is built from TRBV6-1 and TRBJ1-5; D is undetermined. CDR1 MNHNS and CDR2 SASEGT come from the germline V gene. The CDR3 length is 15 residues. V lost 5 bases and J 5 bases, leaving 16 bases between the germline ends. DNA for the CDR3: TGTGCCAGCAGTCCCCGGGTACCGAGCGATCAGCCCCAGCATTTT. This sequence encodes CASSPRVPSDQPQHF.

V and J are TRBV27 and TRBJ2-2; D perhaps matches TRBD2 (6 bases). The CDR3 covers 15 residues. The germline V gene encodes CDR1 MNHEY and CDR2 SMNVEV (reference sequence). Trimming left V 5 bases short and J 4 bases short, with 14 bases between. The CDR3 here is CASSPRGWSTGELFF. The DNA of the CDR3 is TGTGCCAGCAGTCCACGGGGGTGGAGCACCGGGGAGCTGTTTTTT.

The gene calls are TRBV9 and TRBJ1-1; 10 nucleotides line up with TRBD1. The length of the CDR3 is 18 residues. Losses at the gene ends were 3 bases for V and 4 bases for J; bases not matched to a gene: 15. In germline, CDR1 is SGDLS, CDR2 YYNGEE. CDR3 loop: CASSAGPMTGGWITEAFF. The CDR3 DNA is TGTGCCAGCAGCGCCGGCCCTATGACAGGGGGCTGGATCACTGAAGCTTTCTTT. The full variable domain, its missing parts supplied by reference TRBV9 and TRBJ1-1, is DSGVTQTPKHLITATGQRVTLRCSPRSGDLSVYWYQQSLDQGLQFLIQYYNGEERAKGNILERFSAQQFPDLHSELNLSSLELGDSALYFCASSAGPMTGGWITEAFFGQGTRLTVV.

CDR3 region: CASSFETPGGASYGYTF. CDR3 sequence (DNA): TGTGCCAGCAGTTTCGAAACGCCAGGGGGTGCTAGCTATGGCTACACCTTC. This rearrangement joins TRBV28 to TRBJ1-2; 7 nucleotides align to TRBD1. Looked up from germline, CDR1 is MDHEN and CDR2 is SYDVKM. Trimming removed 3 bases from V and 4 bases from J; junction bases left unmatched: 14. This CDR3 spans 17 amino acids.

The chain combines TRBV9 with TRBJ2-1; TRBD1 agrees at 7 bases. Germline V lookup: CDR1 SGDLS, CDR2 YYNGEE. V shed 5 bases, J shed 7 bases, and the junction held 6 bases outside the gene matches. This CDR3 contains 13 residues. DNA of the CDR3: TGTGCCAGCAGAAGGGGGCCCTCAAATGAGCAGTTCTTC. Translating it yields CASRRGPSNEQFF.